This TCR beta chain was sequenced in a study of CD8 T cells in ankylosing spondylitis. Findings of the study overall: It appeared that ankylosing spondylitis blood was characterized by a TCR beta motif of fewer than 10 highly homologous variants. In reactive arthritis synovial fluid and blood, some motif variants had been reported before.

TCRdb independently ran MiXCR on the 5' RACE reads; one entry per CDR3 protein. The data contain some 800,000 distinct CDR3 sequences, around 11% of them singletons. Germline CDR1 SGDLS, CDR2 YYNGEE. This CDR3 is built from 15 residues. Trimming pared 1 base from V and 4 bases from J, leaving 12 bases between. For this clonotype: Its target is not known.

This chain joins TRBV9 and TRBJ2-1; TRBD1 is a possible D gene (6 bases). The sequenced material came from blood, either unsorted or a sorted T cell fraction (not recorded which). This clonotype was obtained from a male donor with ankylosing spondylitis. The CDR3 here is CASSVSQGPYNEQFF. The CDR3 DNA follows: TGTGCCAGCAGCGTATCCCAGGGGCCATACAATGAGCAGTTCTTC.